A selection of T cell receptor beta chains follows, all from one sample in a study of metastatic and nonmetastatic thyroid tumors. With MiXCR, TCRdb reprocessed the PCR reads. This sample has about 93,000 clones, with roughly 13% found just once. Sequenced material: blood. These TCRs come from a female donor with papillary thyroid cancer or a benign thyroid nodule (not recorded which). Some clones in this sample may be carry-over from other donors' samples. The CDR3 runs from the conserved cysteine through the conserved F or W. D genes are given only for firm matches. Clone sizes are given selectively: once, few, many, or a class where the clone is expanded.

>TRBJ2-7|18|TRBD2|TRBV6-6|many
CASSYPSSGGLGSYEQYF
TGTGCCAGCAGTTACCCATCTTCGGGGGGGCTTGGGTCCTACGAGCAGTACTTC
>TRBJ2-7|13|-|TRBV28|few
CASSPDWTYEQYF
TGTGCCAGCAGTCCCGACTGGACCTACGAGCAGTACTTC
>TRBJ1-2|14|TRBD1|TRBV9|many
CASSSVDRVGGYTF
TGTGCCAGCAGCTCTGTGGACAGGGTCGGTGGCTACACCTTC
>TRBJ1-4|13|-|TRBV2|many
CASESENNEKLFF
TGTGCCAGCGAATCCGAGAATAATGAAAAACTGTTTTTT
>TRBJ2-5|14|-|TRBV7-2|many
CASVSRAGQETQYF
TGTGCCAGCGTGTCTAGGGCGGGGCAAGAGACCCAGTACTTC
>TRBJ2-1|17|TRBD2|TRBV11-2|many
CASSLDLGLAGVVEQFF
TGTGCCAGCAGCTTAGATCTGGGACTAGCGGGAGTGGTTGAGCAGTTCTTC
>TRBJ2-7|14|TRBD1|TRBV2|few
CASGGWTGCHEQYF
TGTGCCAGCGGGGGCTGGACAGGGTGTCACGAGCAGTACTTC
>TRBJ2-7|13|-|TRBV11-3|-
CASSLDLGYEQYF
TGTGCCAGCAGCTTAGATCTCGGTTACGAGCAGTACTTC
>TRBJ2-3|15|TRBD1|TRBV27|many
CASSSWTGLVDTQYF
TGTGCCAGCAGTAGCTGGACAGGGTTGGTGGATACGCAGTATTTT
>TRBJ2-7|13|-|TRBV6-1|few
CASSVGSREEQYF
TGTGCCAGCAGTGTCGGGAGCAGGGAAGAGCAGTACTTC
>TRBJ1-2|16|-|TRBV5-6|-
CASSLRVEPSNYGYTF
TGTGCCAGCAGCCTGAGGGTAGAGCCCTCTAACTATGGCTACACCTTC